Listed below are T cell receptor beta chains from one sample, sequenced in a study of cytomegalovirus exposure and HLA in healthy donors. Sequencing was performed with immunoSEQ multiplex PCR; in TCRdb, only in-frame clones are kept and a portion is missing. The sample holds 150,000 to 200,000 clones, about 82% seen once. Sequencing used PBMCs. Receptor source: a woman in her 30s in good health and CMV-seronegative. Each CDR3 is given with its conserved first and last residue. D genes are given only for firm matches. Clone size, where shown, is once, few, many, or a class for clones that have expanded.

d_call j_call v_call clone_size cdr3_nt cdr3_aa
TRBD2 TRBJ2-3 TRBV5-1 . TGCGCCAGCAGCCTACCTAGCGGGGGGGCCGCAGATACGCAGTATTTT CASSLPSGGAADTQYF
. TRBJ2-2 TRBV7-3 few TGTGCCAGCAGCCGGAACGGAGGGGACACCGGGGAGCTGTTTTTT CASSRNGGDTGELFF
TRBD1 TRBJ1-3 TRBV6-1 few TGTGCCAGCAGGCAAGGACAGGGCATTGGAAACACCATATATTTT CASRQGQGIGNTIYF
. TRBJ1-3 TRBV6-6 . TGTGCCAGCAGTTCCCCAGAGAGGGCAGAGGGAAACACCATATATTTT CASSSPERAEGNTIYF
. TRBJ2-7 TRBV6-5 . TGTGCCAGCAGCCCGCCAGGCCCCTACGAGCAGTACTTC CASSPPGPYEQYF
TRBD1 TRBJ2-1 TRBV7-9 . TGTGCCAGCGTCCTTACCCCCGGGACAGTTCACAATGAGCAGTTCTTC CASVLTPGTVHNEQFF
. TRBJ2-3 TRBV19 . TGTGCCAGTACCGGGTCAACTAGCACAGATACGCAGTATTTT CASTGSTSTDTQYF
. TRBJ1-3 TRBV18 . TGTGCCAGCTCACCACTCCCCGAGGGAAGCTCTGGAAACACCATATATTTT CASSPLPEGSSGNTIYF
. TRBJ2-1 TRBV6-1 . TGTGCCAGCAGTGAAGCTCCCCGGGGGTTCTCCTACAATGAGCAGTTCTTC CASSEAPRGFSYNEQFF
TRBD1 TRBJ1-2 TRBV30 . TGTGCCTGGAGTGTCACAGGGGTAGGAGGCTACACCTTC CAWSVTGVGGYTF
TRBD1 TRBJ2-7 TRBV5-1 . TGCGCCAGCAACAGGGGGCCCGCCTACGAGCAGTACTTC CASNRGPAYEQYF
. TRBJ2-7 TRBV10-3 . TGTGCCATCAGTGAACGTGTACTGGGCTCGGAAGAGCAGTACTTC CAISERVLGSEEQYF
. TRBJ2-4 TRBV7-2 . TGTGCCAGCAGCTTATCAGGGCCTAAAAACATTCAGTACTTC CASSLSGPKNIQYF
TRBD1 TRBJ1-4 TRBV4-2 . TGTGCCAGCAGCAAAGGAGGTCCGGGACAGGGAGGTGAAAAACTGTTTTTT CASSKGGPGQGGEKLFF
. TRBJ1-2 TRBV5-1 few TGCGCCAGCAGCTTGGCCGTAACAGGGCATGGCTACACCTTC CASSLAVTGHGYTF
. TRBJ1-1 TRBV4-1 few TGCGCCAGCAGCCAAGAGGGGGCACGGACTGAAGCTTTCTTT CASSQEGARTEAFF
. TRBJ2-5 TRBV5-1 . TGCGCCAGCAGCTTCGGGGGACAAGAGACCCAGTACTTC CASSFGGQETQYF
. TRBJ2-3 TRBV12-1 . TGTGCCAGCAGCCCTAGCGGGGTTTCTAGCACAGATACGCAGTATTTT CASSPSGVSSTDTQYF
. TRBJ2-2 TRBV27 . TGTGCCACCAGCATCTACGGGGGATCGAACACCGGGGAGCTGTTTTTT CATSIYGGSNTGELFF
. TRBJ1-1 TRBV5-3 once TGTGCCAGAAGCTTAGGGGGTGGGGACGCTGAAGCTTTCTTT CARSLGGGDAEAFF
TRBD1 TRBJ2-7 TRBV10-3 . TGTGCCATCAGTGAGTCCGGGACAGGGGGCTACGAGCAGTACTTC CAISESGTGGYEQYF
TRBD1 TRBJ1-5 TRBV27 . TGTGCCAGCCGTATAACAGGGGGCGGCAATCAGCCCCAGCATTTT CASRITGGGNQPQHF
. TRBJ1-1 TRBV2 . TGTGCCAGCAGTCGGGAGCCGAACACTGAAGCTTTCTTT CASSREPNTEAFF
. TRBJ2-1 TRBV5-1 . TGCGCCAGCAGCCCGGAGGACTACGGTTGGGATGAGCAGTTCTTC CASSPEDYGWDEQFF
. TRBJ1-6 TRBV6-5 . TGTGCCAGCAGTTACATTCCTGGACTGAATTCACCCCTCCACTTT CASSYIPGLNSPLHF
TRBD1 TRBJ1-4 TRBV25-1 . TGTGCCAGCGGGTCGTCCGGGACAGCTGAAAAACTGTTTTTT CASGSSGTAEKLFF
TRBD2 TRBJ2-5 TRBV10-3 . TGTGCCTCAAACCCGAGCGGGGGGAGAGAAGAGACCCAGTACTTC CASNPSGGREETQYF
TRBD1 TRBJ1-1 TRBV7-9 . TGTGCCAGCAGCTTAGGATCAGGACAGGGGGCGCATGACACTGAAGCTTTCTTT CASSLGSGQGAHDTEAFF
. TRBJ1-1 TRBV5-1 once TGCGCCAGCAGCCCCTGGGGTGGGGGGGGAGTTAGGATGAACACTGAAGCTTTCTTT CASSPWGGGGVRMNTEAFF
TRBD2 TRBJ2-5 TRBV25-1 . TGTGCCAGCAGTGAAATACTAGCGGGGGGGCAAGAGACCCAGTACTTC CASSEILAGGQETQYF
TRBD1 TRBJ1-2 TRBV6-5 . TGTGCCAGCAGTTACAGGGGACAGGGCCAAGGCTACACCTTC CASSYRGQGQGYTF
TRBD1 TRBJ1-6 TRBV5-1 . TGCGCCAGCAGTCCGGACAGGGGGAATTCACCCCTCCACTTT CASSPDRGNSPLHF
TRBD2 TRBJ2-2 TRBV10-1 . TGCGCCAGCAGTGAGGAGCGGGGGGACCTCACCGGGGAGCTGTTTTTT CASSEERGDLTGELFF
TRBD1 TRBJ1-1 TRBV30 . TGTGCCTGGAGAATGGGACAGGGGGCAGGAATGGGGAACACTGAAGCTTTCTTT CAWRMGQGAGMGNTEAFF
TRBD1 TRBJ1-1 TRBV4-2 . TGTGCCAGCAGCCAAGATTCAGGGACAGGTAACACTGAAGCTTTCTTT CASSQDSGTGNTEAFF
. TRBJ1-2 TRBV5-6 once TGTGCCAGCAGCTTGGCCCCCGGGGACTATGGCTACACCTTC CASSLAPGDYGYTF
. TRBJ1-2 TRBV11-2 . TGTGCCAGCAGCTTAGGAACAAGCTACACCTTC CASSLGTSYTF
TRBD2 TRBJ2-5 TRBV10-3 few TGTGCCATCAGTGAGTCAGTGGTAGCGGGGGGTTTGGAGACCCAGTACTTC CAISESVVAGGLETQYF
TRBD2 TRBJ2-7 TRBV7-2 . TGTGCCAGCAGCCCCGGACTAGCGGGGGGCTACGAGCAGTACTTC CASSPGLAGGYEQYF
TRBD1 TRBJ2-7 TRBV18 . TGTGCCAGCTCACCGGGACAGGCCACCTACGAGCAGTACTTC CASSPGQATYEQYF
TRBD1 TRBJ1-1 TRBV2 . TGTGCCAGCAGTTCTTTATGGACAGGGTCGACTGAAGCTTTCTTT CASSSLWTGSTEAFF
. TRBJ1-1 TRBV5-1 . TGCGCCAGCAGCTTGGTCGGAGGGATGAACACTGAAGCTTTCTTT CASSLVGGMNTEAFF
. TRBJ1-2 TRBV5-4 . TGTGCCAGCAGCTTAAGGTCTCAGGGATTAGATGGCTACACCTTC CASSLRSQGLDGYTF
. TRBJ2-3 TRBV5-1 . TGCGCCAGCAGCTTGCCGGGGAGGAGCACAGATACGCAGTATTTT CASSLPGRSTDTQYF